The T cell receptor (beta chain) described here comes from a study of blood T cells in healthy people across ages. Whole-study findings and limits: Fewer expanded clones and more diversity marked long-lived versus aged donors.

A word on this clonotype: Its antigen is still unknown.

With a J-beta primer mix and a sample-barcoded 5' primer, a second PCR ran 7 to 11 cycles. Each of the samples gave a minimum of 3 million paired-end reads that contained CDR3. TCRdb independently ran MiXCR on the 5' RACE reads; one entry per CDR3 protein. Of about 680,000 distinct CDR3 sequences detected, more than 40% appear once; the ten largest clones hold roughly 34%. Trimming took off 5 bases at V and 2 bases at J, with 23 bases between the two ends. Germline CDR1 DFQATT, CDR2 SNEGSKA (reference sequence). The CDR3 consists of 17 residues. This TCR was sampled from a woman in her sixties or seventies in good health. The specimen was blood. J is TRBJ2-3 and V is TRBV20-1; D possibly uses TRBD1 or TRBD2 (5 bases each). CDR3 amino acids: CSAPPGAWGDTTDTQYF. As DNA, the CDR3 is TGCAGTGCTCCCCCCGGGGCGTGGGGTGATACCACAGATACGCAGTATTTT.